This T cell receptor beta chain was identified during a study of low-dose radiotherapy and immunotherapy resistance in tumors. The wider study: Cohort 1 was given 0.5 Gy fractions every 2 weeks, 6.5 Gy in total. The regimen for patients comprised intravenous nivolumab 240 mg every two weeks plus intravenous ipilimumab 1 mg/kg every six weeks.

Sample time point: after trial treatment. Treatment meaning: LDRT plus nivolumab, ipilimumab, low-dose cyclophosphamide and aspirin (RACIN trial). TRAV and TRBV primers primed cDNA for both TCRalpha and TCRbeta. Amplification of TCRs used a constant-region primer and V-primer adapter for about 21 PCR cycles. Isolated mRNA was amplified by in vitro transcription. TCRdb processed the reads anew with MiXCR; each CDR3 protein has one entry. The table includes under 95,000 distinct CDR3 sequences, less than 20% detected once. The CDR3 consists of 13 residues. Trimming pared 2 bases from V and 7 bases from J, leaving 13 bases between. The germline V gene has CDR1 SGHRS and CDR2 YFSETQ.

The sequence came from a male donor with prostate cancer. This material consisted of PBMCs, taken after low-dose radiotherapy plus immunotherapy. V gene TRBV5-1 combines with J gene TRBJ2-7; the D gene is possibly TRBD2 (5 bases). The CDR3 nucleotides are TGCGCCAGCAGCTTTCCGGGGATGGGAGAGCAGTACTTC. Protein sequence: CASSFPGMGEQYF.